This T cell receptor (beta chain) was profiled in a study of shared clonotypes between healthy human individuals. V was clipped by 2 bases and J by 4 bases, with 14 bases between them. Germline CDR1 and CDR2: MNHEY and SVGAGI. This CDR3 has 15 amino acids. Generated by immunoSEQ multiplex PCR, the TCRdb table keeps only in-frame clones and is missing some. Seen here are approximately 720,000 clones, roughly 78% observed once, and the top ten hold 1.5% to 2%. The sequenced sample was memory CD4+ T cells sorted from blood. Subset: CD45RA-negative fraction. The sequence derives from a woman aged 25 to 39 in good health. The V gene is TRBV6-5, the J gene TRBJ1-2; weak D call: TRBD1 (6 bases). In DNA, the CDR3 is TGTGCCAGCAGTTACCAACCCGGACAGACCTATGGCTACACCTTC. It is translated as CASSYQPGQTYGYTF.